The clone carrying this TCR beta chain was seen many times. Its cognate antigen is unknown. The sample originates from a study of early T cells in non-severe SARS-CoV-2 infection. On the study more broadly: Alpha and beta chains were unpaired, from unsorted whole-blood bulk RNA.

cDNA molecules, individually, were tagged with unique molecular identifiers. Each CDR3 protein gets one entry after TCRdb re-called the 5' RACE reads with MiXCR. The table records about 30,000 distinct CDR3 sequences, around 6.6% of them present only once. Points from the study as a whole: Matches to VDJdb favored anti-spike CD8 responses and missed private and CD4 specificities.

Trimming left V 3 bases short and J 0 bases short, with 11 bases between. CDR3 length: 15 residues. V is TRBV12-3 or TRBV12-4 and J is TRBJ1-1, with D perhaps TRBD1 (5 bases). Sequenced input: whole blood. This receptor was identified in an adult who was a healthcare worker with PCR-confirmed SARS-CoV-2 infection or an uninfected control (not recorded which). DNA for the CDR3: TGTGCCAGCAGTTTCGGGGGGACCATGAACACTGAAGCTTTCTTT. It translates to CASSFGGTMNTEAFF.